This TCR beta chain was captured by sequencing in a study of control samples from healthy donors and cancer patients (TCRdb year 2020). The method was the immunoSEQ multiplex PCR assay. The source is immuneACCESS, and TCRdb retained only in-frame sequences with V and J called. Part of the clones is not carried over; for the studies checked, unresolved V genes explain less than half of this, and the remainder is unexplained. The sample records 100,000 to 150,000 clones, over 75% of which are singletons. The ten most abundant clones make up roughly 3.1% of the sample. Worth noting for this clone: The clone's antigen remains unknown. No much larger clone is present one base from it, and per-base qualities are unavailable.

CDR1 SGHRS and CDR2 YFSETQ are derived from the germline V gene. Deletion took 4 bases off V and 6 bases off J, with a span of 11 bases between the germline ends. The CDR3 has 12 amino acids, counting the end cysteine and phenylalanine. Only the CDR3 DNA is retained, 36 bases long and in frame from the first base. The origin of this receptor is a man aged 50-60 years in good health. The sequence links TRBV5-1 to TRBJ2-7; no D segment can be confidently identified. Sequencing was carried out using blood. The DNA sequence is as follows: TGCGCCAGCAGCATCCAGTTCTCCGAGCAGTACTTC. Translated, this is CASSIQFSEQYF. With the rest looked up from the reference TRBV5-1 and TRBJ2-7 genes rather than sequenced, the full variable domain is KAGVTQTPRYLIKTRGQQVTLSCSPISGHRSVSWYQQTPGQGLQFLFEYFSETQRNKGNFPGRFSGRQFSNSRSEMNVSTLELGDSALYLCASSIQFSEQYFGPGTRLTVT.